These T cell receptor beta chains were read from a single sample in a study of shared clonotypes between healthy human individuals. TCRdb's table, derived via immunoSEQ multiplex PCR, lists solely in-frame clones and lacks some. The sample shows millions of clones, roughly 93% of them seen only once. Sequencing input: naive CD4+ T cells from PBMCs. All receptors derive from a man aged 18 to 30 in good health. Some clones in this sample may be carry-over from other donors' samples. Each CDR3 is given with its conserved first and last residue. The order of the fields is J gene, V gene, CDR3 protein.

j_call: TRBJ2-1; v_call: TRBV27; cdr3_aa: CASSPMEGDFTYNEQFF
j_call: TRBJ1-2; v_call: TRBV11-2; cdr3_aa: CASSSLKDRVDYGYTF
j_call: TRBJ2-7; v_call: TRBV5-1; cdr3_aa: CASSQDRGTYEQYF
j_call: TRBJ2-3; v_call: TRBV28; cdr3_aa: CASSLGGSTDTQYF
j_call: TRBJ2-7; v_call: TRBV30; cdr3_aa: CAWRTNPVTGLMYEQYF
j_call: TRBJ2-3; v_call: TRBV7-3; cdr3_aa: CASSSGTGVVPDTQYF
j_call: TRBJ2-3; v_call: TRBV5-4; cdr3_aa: CASSSGTGSSDTQYF
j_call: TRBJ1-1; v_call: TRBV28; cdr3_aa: CASSQGTVYNTEAFF
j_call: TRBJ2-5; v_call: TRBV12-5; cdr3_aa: CASGLTGGETQYF
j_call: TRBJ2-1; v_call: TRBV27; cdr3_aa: CASRQRQPDNEQFF
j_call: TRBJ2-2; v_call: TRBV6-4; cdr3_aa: CASRGGLHTGELFF
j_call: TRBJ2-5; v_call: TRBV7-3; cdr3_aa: CASSLDRVGETQYF
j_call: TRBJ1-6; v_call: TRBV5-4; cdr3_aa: CASSSGRGGNSPLHF
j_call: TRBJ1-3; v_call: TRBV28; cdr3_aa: CASTTGTVGNTIYF
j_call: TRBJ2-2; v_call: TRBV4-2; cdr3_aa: CASSQGTSENTGELFF
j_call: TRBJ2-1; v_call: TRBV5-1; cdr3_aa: CASSSGTGNNEQFF
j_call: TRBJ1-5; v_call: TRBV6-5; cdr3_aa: CASSTGRVSNQPQHF
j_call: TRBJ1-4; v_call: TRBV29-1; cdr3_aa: CSAGRGLGEKLFF
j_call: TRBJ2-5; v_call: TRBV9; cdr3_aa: CASSVGHGVGETQYF
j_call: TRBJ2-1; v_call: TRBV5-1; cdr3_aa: CASSLDQTVASNEQFF
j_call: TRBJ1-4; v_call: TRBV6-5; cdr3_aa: CASSYGSAGLSEKLFF
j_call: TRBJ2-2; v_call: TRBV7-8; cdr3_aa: CASSNSLGDSGELFF
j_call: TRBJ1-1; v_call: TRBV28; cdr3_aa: CASSPTGTGSPEAFF
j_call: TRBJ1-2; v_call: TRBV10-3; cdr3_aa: CAINMAGYGYTF
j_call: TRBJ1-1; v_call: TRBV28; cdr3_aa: CASRSDRGPRGETEAFF
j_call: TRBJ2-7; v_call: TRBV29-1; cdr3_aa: CSVRTGGFGEQYF
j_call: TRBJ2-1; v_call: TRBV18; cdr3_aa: CASSLRGGSVRDEQFF
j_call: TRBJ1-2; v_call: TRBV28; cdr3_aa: CASSLTGTPIRGYTF
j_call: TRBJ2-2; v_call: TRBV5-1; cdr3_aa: CASSPLGAATDTGELFF